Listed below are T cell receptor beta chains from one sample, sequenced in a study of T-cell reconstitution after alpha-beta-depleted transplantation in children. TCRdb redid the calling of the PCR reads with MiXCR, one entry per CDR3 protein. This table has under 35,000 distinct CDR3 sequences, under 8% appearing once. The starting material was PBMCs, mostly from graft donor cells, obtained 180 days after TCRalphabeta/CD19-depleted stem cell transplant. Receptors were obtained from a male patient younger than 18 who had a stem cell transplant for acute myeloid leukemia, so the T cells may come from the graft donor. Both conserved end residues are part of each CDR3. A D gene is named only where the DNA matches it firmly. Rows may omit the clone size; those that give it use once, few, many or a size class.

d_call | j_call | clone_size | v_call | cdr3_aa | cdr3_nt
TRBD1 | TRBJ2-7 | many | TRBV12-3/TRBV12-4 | CASSRDREREQYF | TGTGCCAGCAGTCGGGACAGGGAACGCGAGCAGTACTTC
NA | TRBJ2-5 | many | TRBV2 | CASRTPGLEETQYF | TGTGCCAGCAGAACCCCGGGACTTGAAGAGACCCAGTACTTC
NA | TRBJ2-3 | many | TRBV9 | CASSVGDTQYF | TGTGCCAGCAGTGTAGGGGATACGCAGTATTTT
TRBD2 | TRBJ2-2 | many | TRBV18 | CASSPMETSGGGELFF | TGTGCCAGCTCACCGATGGAGACCTCGGGAGGCGGGGAGCTGTTTTTT
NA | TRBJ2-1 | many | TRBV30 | CAWSVENEQFF | TGTGCCTGGAGTGTGGAAAATGAGCAGTTCTTC
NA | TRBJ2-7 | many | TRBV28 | CASYPSTTGGTYEQYF | TGTGCCAGCTACCCCTCGACGACAGGCGGAACCTACGAGCAGTACTTC
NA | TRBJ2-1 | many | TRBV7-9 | CASSPAELAINEQFF | TGTGCCAGCAGCCCCGCCGAACTAGCCATCAATGAGCAGTTCTTC
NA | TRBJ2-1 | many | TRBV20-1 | CSASFILTSHPEQFF | TGCAGTGCTAGTTTCATTCTGACCTCACACCCGGAGCAGTTCTTC
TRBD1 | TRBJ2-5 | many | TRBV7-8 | CASSLSVGPGTGGRETQYF | TGTGCCAGCAGCTTATCAGTCGGACCCGGGACAGGGGGCAGGGAGACCCAGTACTTC
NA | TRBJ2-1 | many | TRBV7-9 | CASSLLAVENEQFF | TGTGCCAGCAGCTTATTGGCCGTCGAAAATGAGCAGTTCTTC
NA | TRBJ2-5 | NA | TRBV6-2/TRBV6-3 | CASSYSQNAQETQYF | TGTGCCAGCAGTTACTCCCAGAACGCACAAGAGACCCAGTACTTC
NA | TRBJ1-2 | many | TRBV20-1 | CSARVRGAFGYTF | TGCAGTGCTAGAGTTCGCGGGGCCTTTGGCTACACCTTC
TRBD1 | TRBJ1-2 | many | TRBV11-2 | CASSLRGQGGRANYGYTF | TGTGCCAGCAGCTTAAGGGGACAGGGAGGCCGGGCGAACTATGGCTACACCTTC
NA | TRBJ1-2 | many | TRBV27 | CASSFRDEGGYGYTF | TGTGCCAGCAGTTTTAGGGACGAAGGGGGCTATGGCTACACCTTC
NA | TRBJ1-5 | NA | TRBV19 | CASRILGQNQPQHF | TGTGCCAGTAGAATACTAGGACAGAATCAGCCCCAGCATTTT
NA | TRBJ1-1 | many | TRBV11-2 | CASRVGPNTEAFF | TGTGCCAGCAGGGTAGGGCCTAACACTGAAGCTTTCTTT
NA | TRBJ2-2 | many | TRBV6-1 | CASRDGGTGELFF | TGTGCCAGCAGGGATGGAGGGACCGGGGAGCTGTTTTTT
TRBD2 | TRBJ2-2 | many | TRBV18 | CASSLRLAGSNTGELFF | TGTGCCAGCTCACTAAGACTAGCGGGTTCGAACACCGGGGAGCTGTTTTTT
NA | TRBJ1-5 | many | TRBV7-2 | CATTSTPRDNDSNQPQHF | TGTGCCACCACGTCCACCCCTCGGGACAACGATAGCAATCAGCCCCAGCATTTT
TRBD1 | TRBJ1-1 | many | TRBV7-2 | CASSSGQGVTEAFF | TGTGCCAGCAGCTCGGGACAGGGAGTCACTGAAGCTTTCTTT
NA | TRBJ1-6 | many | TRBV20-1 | CSAPGQSSYNSPLHF | TGCAGTGCTCCAGGACAAAGCTCCTATAATTCACCCCTCCACTTT
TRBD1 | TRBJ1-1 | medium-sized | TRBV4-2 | CASTLGQGVTGGAEAFF | TGTGCCAGCACCCTGGGACAGGGGGTGACCGGGGGCGCTGAAGCTTTCTTT
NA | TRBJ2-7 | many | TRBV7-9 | CASSRWTFERDEQYF | TGTGCCAGCAGCCGGTGGACGTTCGAACGGGACGAGCAGTACTTC
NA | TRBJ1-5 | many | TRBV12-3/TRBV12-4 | CASSLTRVDQHF | TGTGCCAGCAGTCTGACCCGTGTTGACCAGCATTTT
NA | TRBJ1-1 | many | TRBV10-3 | CAIKVPQGTEAFF | TGTGCCATCAAGGTCCCTCAGGGCACTGAAGCTTTCTTT
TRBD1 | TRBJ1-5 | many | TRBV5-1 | CASSLEGASNQPQHF | TGCGCCAGCAGCTTGGAGGGGGCGAGCAATCAGCCCCAGCATTTT
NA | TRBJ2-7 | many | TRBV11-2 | CASSPQGLSSYEQYF | TGTGCCAGCAGCCCGCAGGGTTTAAGCTCCTACGAGCAGTACTTC
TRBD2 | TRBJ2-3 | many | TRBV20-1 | CSASGAGVTDTQYF | TGCAGTGCTAGTGGTGCGGGGGTCACAGATACGCAGTATTTT
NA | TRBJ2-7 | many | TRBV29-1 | CSVGVGLAYEQYF | TGCAGCGTTGGCGTGGGACTGGCCTACGAGCAGTACTTC
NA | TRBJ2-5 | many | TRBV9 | CASSVGPGETQYF | TGTGCCAGCAGCGTGGGGCCGGGTGAGACCCAGTACTTC
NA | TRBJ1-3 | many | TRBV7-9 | CASSLIGSGNTIYF | TGTGCCAGCAGCTTGATTGGCTCTGGAAACACCATATATTTT
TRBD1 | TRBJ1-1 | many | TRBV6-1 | CASSTRQGDTEAFF | TGTGCCAGCAGTACAAGACAGGGGGACACTGAAGCTTTCTTT
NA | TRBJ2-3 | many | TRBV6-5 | CASSSRGDTDTQYF | TGTGCCAGCTCCAGCAGGGGAGACACAGATACGCAGTATTTT
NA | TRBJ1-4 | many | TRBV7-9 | CASSRQAEKLFF | TGTGCCAGCAGCCGCCAGGCCGAAAAACTGTTTTTT
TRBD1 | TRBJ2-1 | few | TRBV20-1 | CSASGRAGGYNEQFF | TGCAGTGCTAGTGGGCGGGCAGGGGGATACAATGAGCAGTTCTTC
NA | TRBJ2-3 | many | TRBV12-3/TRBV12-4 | CASSGGGGTDTQYF | TGTGCCAGCAGTGGGGGAGGGGGAACAGATACGCAGTATTTT
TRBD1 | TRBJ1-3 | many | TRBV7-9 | CASSSAGGQGSPIYF | TGTGCCAGCAGCTCTGCCGGGGGACAGGGATCCCCCATATATTTT
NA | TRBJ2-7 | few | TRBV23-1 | CASSQWGPEQYF | TGCGCCAGCAGTCAGTGGGGTCCCGAGCAGTACTTC
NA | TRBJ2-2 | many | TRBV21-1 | CASSSATSGRAVNTGELFF | TGTGCCAGCAGCTCAGCCACTAGCGGGAGGGCCGTGAACACCGGGGAGCTGTTTTTT
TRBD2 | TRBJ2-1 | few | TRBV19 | CASSVGTSGRGNEQFF | TGTGCCAGTAGTGTTGGGACTAGCGGGAGAGGGAATGAGCAGTTCTTC
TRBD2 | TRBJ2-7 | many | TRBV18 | CASSRLAGESSYEQYF | TGTGCCAGCTCAAGACTAGCGGGAGAGTCATCCTACGAGCAGTACTTC
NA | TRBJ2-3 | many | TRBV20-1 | CSASPSFVGVRTDTQYF | TGCAGTGCTAGTCCCTCCTTTGTGGGGGTGCGCACAGATACGCAGTATTTT